Listed here are 17 T cell receptor beta chains from one sample, sequenced in a study of Ad26.COV2.S vaccination and SARS-CoV-2 variants. Method: immunoSEQ multiplex PCR; TCRdb's copy keeps in-frame clones and lacks some. This sample carries hundreds of thousands of clones, around 90% of them seen once, and the ten largest clones take 5.5% to 7%. The treatment here: roughly 19 received Ad26.COV2.S at low or high dose, single or two shots; roughly 5 received placebo; per-sample allocation not given. Collection of the samples took place on day 63 after the first injection of vaccine or placebo. The sequences come from peripheral blood, collected in a trial of Ad26.COV2.S vaccine versus placebo. The receptors stem from a person between 18 and 65 years old who received the Ad26.COV2.S COVID-19 vaccine or a placebo.

The chain uses TRBV11-3 and TRBJ2-5; 9 bases map to TRBD2. Looked up from germline, CDR1 is SGHNT and CDR2 is YENEEA. The CDR3 consists of 14 residues. V was clipped by 4 bases and J by 5 bases; unmatched bases: 5. In DNA, the CDR3 is TGTGCCAGCAGCTCAGGGACTAGCATGGAGACCCAGTACTTC. Translated, it gives CASSSGTSMETQYF.

To note about this clone: The sample has other DNA sequences that encode this CDR3 too. This chain joins TRBV14 and TRBJ1-4; no firm D call. V lost 1 base and J 0 bases, leaving 6 bases between the germline ends. There are 15 residues in the CDR3. Germline CDR1 and CDR2: SGHDN and FVKESK. CDR3 sequence: CASSQVGATNEKLFF. CDR3 nucleotide sequence: TGTGCCAGCAGCCAAGTTGGGGCAACTAATGAAAAACTGTTTTTT.

This clone was counted once. The CDR3 sequence: CASSTRGSGYGYTF. CDR3 DNA sequence: TGTGCCAGCAGCACAAGGGGATCGGGCTATGGCTACACCTTC. The rearrangement links TRBV21-1 to TRBJ1-2; the DNA was not used to check the table's D call, TRBD1. TRBV21-1 is a pseudogene segment. This CDR3 is built from 14 residues.

This clone was seen ten or more times. This chain links TRBV6-4 with TRBJ2-2; TRBD1 is a possible D gene (6 bases). The CDR3 spans 15 residues. Trimming took off 2 bases at V and 1 base at J, with 8 bases between the two ends. Looked up from germline, CDR1 is MRHNA and CDR2 is SNTAGT. The CDR3 reads CASSDPGQNTGELFF. CDR3 bases: TGTGCCAGCAGTGACCCGGGACAGAACACCGGGGAGCTGTTTTTT.

The chain has TRBV4-3 and TRBJ2-2; 12 bases map to TRBD2. Germline CDR1 LGHNA, CDR2 YSLEER. Losses at the gene ends were 0 bases for V and 4 bases for J; bases not matched to a gene: 3. This CDR3 contains 17 residues. CDR3 in DNA: TGCGCCAGCAGCCAAGATCGGGGACTAGCGGGCACCGGGGAGCTGTTTTTT. The encoded protein is CASSQDRGLAGTGELFF.

This clone was found a few times. The rearrangement links TRBV25-1 to TRBJ2-3; D is uncertain. The CDR3 contains 14 residues. V lost 0 bases to trimming and J lost 5 bases, with 9 bases between them. Germline V gene data show CDR1 as MGHDK and CDR2 as SYGVNS. This chain's CDR3 is CASSEYLAEDTQYF. CDR3 DNA: TGTGCCAGCAGTGAATATTTGGCAGAAGATACGCAGTATTTT.

Details on this clone: With only one base between it and a far larger clone, this is likely a read error. The J gene is TRBJ2-7, the V gene TRBV6-2 or TRBV6-3; D unclear. The germline gives CDR1 MNHEY, CDR2 SVGEGT. The CDR3 runs 11 residues. Deletions cut 6 bases from V and 6 bases from J, with 9 bases between. The CDR3 loop reads CASSSLGEQYF. The CDR3 DNA reads as TGTGCCAGCAGCTCCCTGGGCGAGCAGTACTTC.

V and J are TRBV2 and TRBJ1-2; D remains ambiguous. CDR1 SNHLY and CDR2 FYNNEI come from the germline V gene. The CDR3 totals 14 residues. V gave up 0 bases and J gave up 6 bases, with 11 bases separating them. The CDR3 sequence: CASSEARVADGYTF. Written as DNA, the CDR3 is TGTGCCAGCAGTGAAGCGCGCGTCGCCGATGGCTACACCTTC.

CDR3 region: CASSPRDSEETQYF. CDR3 in DNA: TGTGCCAGCAGCCCGAGGGACAGCGAAGAGACCCAGTACTTC. V is TRBV5-4 and J is TRBJ2-5; TRBD1 agrees at 7 bases. The ends lost 4 bases at V and 3 bases at J; junction bases unmatched: 6. This CDR3 is built from 14 residues. Germline V gene sequence: CDR1 SGHNT, CDR2 YYREEE (reference sequence).

The V gene is TRBV7-9, the J gene TRBJ1-6; no clear D gene. V dropped 3 bases and J dropped 6 bases, with 12 bases sitting between them. The CDR3 is made up of 15 amino acids. The V gene's germline CDR1 is SEHNR and CDR2 FQNEAQ (reference sequence). The CDR3 DNA reads as TGTGCCAGCAGCTTTTCCTTAACACGTAATTCACCCCTCCACTTT. This gives the protein CASSFSLTRNSPLHF.

The chain uses TRBV5-1 and TRBJ2-3, with D uncertain. The germline V gene has CDR1 SGHRS and CDR2 YFSETQ. The CDR3 length is 11 residues. V was pared by 4 bases and J by 4 bases, with 4 bases between. DNA for the CDR3: TGCGCCAGCAGCGAAGCAGATACGCAGTATTTT. This codes for CASSEADTQYF.

This clone appeared a single time. The CDR3 spells CASSLAERGRNYGYTF. The DNA of the CDR3 is TGTGCCAGCAGCTTAGCGGAGCGGGGGCGGAACTATGGCTACACCTTC. V is TRBV7-9 and J is TRBJ1-2, with D perhaps TRBD1 (6 bases). Germline CDR1 and CDR2: SEHNR and FQNEAQ (reference sequence). CDR3 size: 16 residues. The V end was cut by 0 bases, the J end by 2 bases, with 13 bases between.

In this sample, this clone turned up once. The genes are TRBV12-3 or TRBV12-4 and TRBJ2-1, with unresolved D. The CDR3 has 13 residues. The germline V and J ends were trimmed by 6 bases and 0 bases, with 6 bases remaining between them. The CDR3 bases are TGTGCCAGCAGCGTCCGCTCCTACAATGAGCAGTTCTTC. Its protein product is CASSVRSYNEQFF.

This chain links TRBV7-6 with TRBJ1-5; D uncertain. Looked up from germline, CDR1 is SGHVS and CDR2 is FNYEAQ. CDR3 length: 15 residues. The V gene lost 2 bases and the J gene lost 0 bases, with 8 bases spanning the gap. CDR3 sequence reads: CASSLYSFSNQPQHF. CDR3 bases: TGTGCCAGCAGCTTATACAGCTTTAGCAATCAGCCCCAGCATTTT.

The rearrangement uses TRBV6-5 and TRBJ2-1; 9 bases map to TRBD1. J lost 7 bases, V lost 7 bases, and 11 bases had no gene match. The CDR3 runs 15 residues. Germline-derived CDR1 and CDR2 are MNHEY and SVGAGI. The CDR3 nucleotides read TGTGCCAGCACCAGACAGGGGGGCGCAAAAAATGAGCAGTTCTTC. Translated, it gives CASTRQGGAKNEQFF.

The rearrangement links TRBV21-1 to TRBJ2-7; whether TRBD1, the table's D call, matches the DNA was not checked. TRBV21-1 is a documented pseudogene. The CDR3 sequence is 17 residues long. The CDR3 spells CASSQRLGQVKAGEQYF. CDR3 coding DNA: TGTGCCAGCAGCCAAAGATTGGGCCAGGTTAAGGCTGGGGAGCAGTACTTC.

This chain connects TRBV19 to TRBJ2-2; D assignment may be TRBD1 or TRBD2 (5 bases each). This CDR3 is 15 amino acids long. Germline loops: CDR1 LNHDA, CDR2 SQIVND (reference sequence). V was clipped by 5 bases and J by 4 bases, with 14 bases between them. The CDR3 bases are TGTGCCAGTAGTTACCGGGACCTCCCCACCGGGGAGCTGTTTTTT. Protein: CASSYRDLPTGELFF.